Detailed here is one TCR beta chain. The antigen it binds to is not known. Per-nucleotide qualities are absent, and no much larger clonotype sits a single base away. The record originates from a study of blood T cell repertoires in COVID-19 (dated by TCRdb to 2019 to 2021). At the level of the whole study: Samples from collaborators originated in the United States, Italy and Spain and spanned both the acute and convalescent phases of COVID-19. The material from the prospective study consisted of cDNA or gDNA derived from T cells, B-cell-depleted T cells, or PBMCs. Subjects who had been exposed to COVID-19, were actively infected with it, or had recovered from it provided the deeply sampled blood TCRbeta repertoires that made up the dataset. The repertoires were released in a freely available public database intended as a resource for research on the immune response to SARS-CoV-2. The samples were drawn from the first 160 participants of the ongoing ImmuneRACE study and from some 1,300 subjects provided by 6 global collaborators. The sample metadata nearly always contained a de-identified subject ID, COVID-19 status, age in years and sex. Where HLA class I and class II types were available, the types were taken from metadata supplied by the sample provider, not from assay-based typing.

The research as a whole found: How much clinical and demographic metadata was included differed by source and by participant, and the metadata was provided uncurated.

Collaborating institutions collected whole blood in K2EDTA tubes following their own protocols. For TCRbeta analysis, collaborator samples were shipped as frozen whole blood, as isolated PBMCs, or as DNA extracted from either sample type. TCRbeta CDR3 regions were amplified from genomic DNA using the immunoSEQ Assay, a bias-controlled multiplex PCR. The study's own analysis went as follows. Nucleated cell counts per sample were estimated from amplification of reference gene primers within the assay. Sequence reads were collapsed and filtered to measure the absolute abundance of every unique TCRbeta CDR3 rearrangement. For each sample, productive Simpson clonality was calculated by taking the square root of Simpson's diversity index across productive rearrangements. TCRdb took over this immuneACCESS table, retaining in-frame rearrangements with V and J assigned. Such tables are incomplete; in checked studies, under half of the missing clones stem from an unresolved V gene, and the remainder is unexplained. Clone size and the V and J calls come from that table; the DNA yielded D and trimming. Recorded for this sample are around 260,000 clones; around 87% of them occurred a single time. Of the sample, about 2.5% falls within the top ten clones.

Germline trimming amounts to 5 bases on V and 5 bases on J, with 12 as the count of junction bases outside the gene matches. Via the germline V gene, CDR1 is MNHEY and CDR2 SVGEGT. The CDR3 goes from the cysteine to the phenylalanine over 17 residues. CDR3 DNA only is kept here, 51 bases in frame from base 1. The chain employs TRBV6-2 or TRBV6-3 and TRBJ2-2, with TRBD1 identical over 9 junction bases. The source of this sequence is a woman in her forties or fifties with acute or convalescent COVID-19. Sequenced sample: peripheral blood. The DNA sequence reads TGTGCCAGCAGTACCATTCCGGGACAGGGAAGAACCGGGGAGCTGTTTTTT. Its protein reads: CASSTIPGQGRTGELFF.